This T cell receptor beta chain was obtained from a study of graft-versus-host responses after intestinal transplantation. Measured with immunoSEQ multiplex PCR; TCRdb has only the in-frame clones, and not every one. The sample records 30,000 to 45,000 clones, 80% to 85% being singletons. V lost 1 base and J lost 3; bases outside the gene matches: 19. Germline lookup yields CDR1 MDHEN and CDR2 SYDVKM. This CDR3 has 21 residues. The origin of this receptor is a human patient who received an intestinal transplant, so some T cells may come from the graft donor. The input for sequencing was PBMCs, taken roughly 34 months after transplant. This chain joins TRBV28 and TRBJ2-2; 8 bases line up with TRBD1. The CDR3 loop reads CASSLSVYMRRNRGYTGELFF. The CDR3 coding sequence is TGTGCCAGCAGTTTATCCGTTTACATGCGGCGAAACAGGGGGTACACCGGGGAGCTGTTTTTT.